This is a list of T cell receptor beta chains from one sample in a study of cytomegalovirus exposure and HLA in healthy donors. Measured with immunoSEQ multiplex PCR; TCRdb has only the in-frame clones, and not every one. The data show 75,000 to 90,000 clones, about 85% seen once. Source material: PBMCs. These receptors all stem from a man between 40 and 49 years old in good health and CMV-seropositive. CDR3s include the opening cysteine and the closing phenylalanine or tryptophan. The order of the fields is D gene, CDR3 length, V gene, J gene, clone size, CDR3 DNA, CDR3 protein. The D gene is left open where the match is weak. Rows may omit the clone size; those that give it use once, few, many or a size class.

NA	14	TRBV5-1	TRBJ1-6	NA	TGCGCCAGCAGCCTAAGCGGGGGTACTTCACCCCTCCACTTT	CASSLSGGTSPLHF
NA	15	TRBV30	TRBJ1-1	once	TGTGCCTGGAGTGTCGCAGGGACTATGAACACTGAAGCTTTCTTT	CAWSVAGTMNTEAFF
TRBD1	12	TRBV5-5	TRBJ1-2	NA	TGTGCCAGCAGCCCGGACAGGGACGGCTACACCTTC	CASSPDRDGYTF
TRBD2	15	TRBV2	TRBJ2-1	once	TGTGCCAGCAGTCAGGGACTAGCGGGGTGGAATGAGCAGTTCTTC	CASSQGLAGWNEQFF
TRBD1	14	TRBV7-2	TRBJ2-5	once	TGTGCCAGCAGGCGAACAGGGGGCCGGGAGACCCAGTACTTC	CASRRTGGRETQYF
TRBD1	14	TRBV2	TRBJ2-1	NA	TGTGCCAGTTCACAGGGGGGTTCCTACAATGAGCAGTTCTTC	CASSQGGSYNEQFF
TRBD1	14	TRBV19	TRBJ1-6	NA	TGTGCCAGTAGTGAAAGGACAGGGAGTTCACCCCTCCACTTT	CASSERTGSSPLHF
NA	15	TRBV6-5	TRBJ2-3	NA	TGTGCCAGCAGCCGTACGCCAGGGAATGTGGATACGCAGTATTTT	CASSRTPGNVDTQYF
TRBD1	15	TRBV11-2	TRBJ2-2	once	TGTGCCAGCAGCTTAGGACAGGGGGTCACCGGGGAGCTGTTTTTT	CASSLGQGVTGELFF
NA	15	TRBV9	TRBJ2-2	once	TGTGCCAGCAGCCCACGACTAACGAACACCGGGGAGCTGTTTTTT	CASSPRLTNTGELFF
TRBD1	14	TRBV5-1	TRBJ1-2	NA	TGCGCCAGCAGCTCCTCCGGGACAGGTTTTGGCTACACCTTC	CASSSSGTGFGYTF
NA	14	TRBV19	TRBJ1-3	NA	TGTGCCAGTAGTTTAACACCTTCTGGAAACACCATATATTTT	CASSLTPSGNTIYF
NA	13	TRBV18	TRBJ1-1	NA	TGTGCCAGCTCCCCAGGGACTGCGGTTGCAGCTTTCTTT	CASSPGTAVAAFF
NA	18	TRBV21-1	TRBJ1-3	NA	TGTGCCAGCAGCAACGGGAGGGAAAGACAGGGAAGAGGAAACACCATATATTTT	CASSNGRERQGRGNTIYF
NA	13	TRBV6-4	TRBJ2-3	NA	TGTGCCAGCAGTGATTCTCGAGGAGATACGCAGTATTTT	CASSDSRGDTQYF
NA	13	TRBV2	TRBJ2-4	NA	TGTGCCAGCGGGGAGAACAGGGTAAACATTCAGTACTTC	CASGENRVNIQYF
TRBD2	15	TRBV27	TRBJ2-1	NA	TGTGCCAGCAGTTATTTTACTAGCGGGAGTAATGAGCAGTTCTTC	CASSYFTSGSNEQFF
NA	16	TRBV19	TRBJ2-5	NA	TGTGCCAGTAGTATAGGGCCAGGGGCGGCCCAAGAGACCCAGTACTTC	CASSIGPGAAQETQYF
NA	13	TRBV5-1	TRBJ1-3	NA	TGCGCCAGCAGCACGGACATTGGAAACACCATATATTTT	CASSTDIGNTIYF
TRBD1	15	TRBV7-9	TRBJ1-5	NA	TGTGCCAGCAGCGGGGACCAGACAGGGTACCAGCCCCAGCATTTT	CASSGDQTGYQPQHF
TRBD1	12	TRBV28	TRBJ1-1	NA	TGTGCCAGCCGCTACAGGGGCACTGAAGCTTTCTTT	CASRYRGTEAFF
TRBD1	13	TRBV18	TRBJ2-1	NA	TGTGCCAGCTCCCGACAGGGGGCGGGTGAGCAGTTCTTC	CASSRQGAGEQFF
NA	17	TRBV7-8	TRBJ1-6	once	TGTGCCAGCAGCCCTCAAGAGGCCGTATACTATAATTCACCCCTCCACTTT	CASSPQEAVYYNSPLHF
NA	13	TRBV6-5	TRBJ1-2	few	TGTGCCAGCAGTAAAGACAGCAACTATGGCTACACCTTC	CASSKDSNYGYTF
TRBD1	13	TRBV19	TRBJ1-2	few	TGTGCCAGTAGAACCCCCGGGACAGATGGCTACACCTTC	CASRTPGTDGYTF
TRBD2	12	TRBV6-6	TRBJ2-5	NA	TGTGCCACCCTGGGAGCGGGGGAGACCCAGTACTTC	CATLGAGETQYF
NA	14	TRBV11-2	TRBJ2-7	NA	TGTGCCAGCAGCCTGACTAGTCATAATTACGAGCAGTACTTC	CASSLTSHNYEQYF
NA	16	TRBV6-5	TRBJ2-2	NA	TGTGCCAGCAGTTCAGGGTTGGCCACGAACACCGGGGAGCTGTTTTTT	CASSSGLATNTGELFF
NA	14	TRBV19	TRBJ1-1	NA	TGTGCCAGTAGTATAAGGGGTATGAACACTGAAGCTTTCTTT	CASSIRGMNTEAFF
NA	16	TRBV5-1	TRBJ2-7	once	TGCGCCAGCAGCTTGACTGGGAGGACGAGCTCCTACGAGCAGTACTTC	CASSLTGRTSSYEQYF
NA	16	TRBV7-9	TRBJ1-6	few	TGTGCCAGCAGCTTAGGGTCGGGGTTCTATAATTCACCCCTCCACTTT	CASSLGSGFYNSPLHF
NA	14	TRBV11-2	TRBJ2-5	NA	TGTGCCAGCAGCTTAGGCCATGGGCCAGAGACCCAGTACTTC	CASSLGHGPETQYF
TRBD1	14	TRBV10-3	TRBJ1-5	NA	TGTGCCATCAGCCCAACAGGGGTCGATCAGCCCCAGCATTTT	CAISPTGVDQPQHF
TRBD1	15	TRBV6-1	TRBJ2-7	few	TGTGCCAGCAGTGAATGGGACAGCAAAGCCTACGAGCAGTACTTC	CASSEWDSKAYEQYF
TRBD2	16	TRBV18	TRBJ2-5	once	TGTGCCAGCTCACCACGGCGCGGGGGGGCCCGAGAGACCCAGTACTTC	CASSPRRGGARETQYF
TRBD1	19	TRBV11-3	TRBJ2-2	NA	TGTGCCAGCACCTTCCTATGGGGACCGGACAGGGGGCGAACCGGGGAGCTGTTTTTT	CASTFLWGPDRGRTGELFF
TRBD1	15	TRBV6-1	TRBJ2-3	NA	TGTGCCAGCAGTACAGGGGTTTTTAGCACAGATACGCAGTATTTT	CASSTGVFSTDTQYF
TRBD1	16	TRBV7-9	TRBJ1-2	NA	TGTTCCAGCAGCTCCAACGCCGGGACAGGGGGCTATGGCTACACCTTC	CSSSSNAGTGGYGYTF
NA	16	TRBV27	TRBJ2-3	once	TGTGCCAGCAGTTTACACCCACAATCTAGCACAGATACGCAGTATTTT	CASSLHPQSSTDTQYF
NA	13	TRBV29-1	TRBJ2-2	few	TGCAGCGTTGGACTAGACTACACCGGGGAGCTGTTTTTT	CSVGLDYTGELFF
NA	12	TRBV25-1	TRBJ2-5	NA	TGTGCCAGCAAGCGGCCTGGGGAGACCCAGTACTTC	CASKRPGETQYF
TRBD1	16	TRBV11-1	TRBJ2-7	NA	TGTGCCAGCAGCCCCCGACAGGGAAAAGGAGGTTACGAGCAGTACTTC	CASSPRQGKGGYEQYF
TRBD1	15	TRBV2	TRBJ2-1	NA	TGTGCCAGCAAGGGACAGGGAACTTCCCCCAATGAGCAGTTCTTC	CASKGQGTSPNEQFF
NA	14	TRBV28	TRBJ2-7	NA	TGTGCCAGCAGTCCTCCCTTAGCTTCCTACGAGCAGTACTTC	CASSPPLASYEQYF
TRBD1	18	TRBV30	TRBJ1-4	NA	TGTGCCTGGAGTGTACTTCGGACAGGGTGGGCGCCTAATGAAAAACTGTTTTTT	CAWSVLRTGWAPNEKLFF
NA	14	TRBV6-5	TRBJ1-5	NA	TGTGCCAGCAGTTACTCTGACGGGAATCAGCCCCAGCATTTT	CASSYSDGNQPQHF
TRBD1	13	TRBV5-6	TRBJ2-7	NA	TGTGCCAGCGGAGGACAGGGTCTATACGAGCAGTACTTC	CASGGQGLYEQYF
TRBD1	16	TRBV5-6	TRBJ1-2	NA	TGTGCCAGCAGCTTAATGGGACAGGGGTTTCTTTATGGCTACACCTTC	CASSLMGQGFLYGYTF
NA	13	TRBV12-5	TRBJ2-5	NA	TGTGCGGGGGGGCAGCCCTGGAACGAGACCCAGTACTTC	CAGGQPWNETQYF
TRBD1	14	TRBV19	TRBJ1-2	once	TGTGCCAGTACTCGGGACAGGCTTTTCTATGGCTACACCTTC	CASTRDRLFYGYTF
TRBD1	15	TRBV15	TRBJ1-3	once	TGTGCCACCAGCAGAGACCGGGACAGAGGAAACACCATATATTTT	CATSRDRDRGNTIYF
TRBD1	13	TRBV6-1	TRBJ1-5	NA	TGTGCCAGCAGTGGGAGGACAGGGAGAGAGCAGCATTTT	CASSGRTGREQHF
NA	17	TRBV4-1	TRBJ1-4	once	TGCGCCAGCAGCCAAGATGGGCTAGTGGGGCTGAGCGAAAAACTGTTTTTT	CASSQDGLVGLSEKLFF
NA	9	TRBV7-3	TRBJ2-7	NA	TGTGCCAGCAGCTGCGCCCAGTACTTC	CASSCAQYF
NA	13	TRBV14	TRBJ2-3	NA	TGTGCCAGCAGCCAAGATCGGGCAGGGGCCAGGTATTTT	CASSQDRAGARYF
NA	15	TRBV6-1	TRBJ1-5	NA	TGTGCCAGCAGTGCGAGGGGGTCTTCAAATCAGCCCCAGCATTTT	CASSARGSSNQPQHF